Given below is one T cell receptor (beta chain) in context. Germline V gene sequence: CDR1 MNHNS, CDR2 SASEGT. The CDR3 runs 11 residues. The V end was cut by 3 bases, the J end by 5 bases, with 5 bases between. This record comes from a study of blood T cell repertoires in COVID-19. Study as a whole: Spain, Italy and the United States supplied samples that represented acute and convalescent COVID-19. PBMCs, B-cell-depleted T cells, or T cells provided the cDNA or gDNA that made up the material.

Authors' data handling: From reference gene primer amplification, estimates of nucleated cell counts were derived. TCRdb's table, derived via immunoSEQ multiplex PCR, lists solely in-frame clones and lacks some. For V, J and clone size, that table is used; D and trimming come from the DNA. The table has under 200,000 clones, 70% to 90% seen once. This chain connects TRBV6-1 to TRBJ2-7; D uncertain. The clonotype originates from a woman aged 80 or over with acute or convalescent COVID-19. Specimen: peripheral blood. The CDR3 DNA is TGTGCCAGCAGTGAGTTCAACGAGCAGTACTTC. As protein: CASSEFNEQYF.